Below, 28 T cell receptor beta chains from the same sample are listed, as sequenced in a study of regulatory T cells in long-lasting Graves disease (dated by TCRdb to about 2021). The meaning of the sample's time point label: persistent/refractory GD, antithyroid drugs over 5 years with positive TRAb. RNA was extracted from PBMCs in TRIzol for both TCR sequencing and RNA sequencing. Libraries were constructed by multiplex PCR. The sequencer listed for this sample is Illumina HiSeq 4000. To build TCR beta libraries, CDR3 regions were amplified by Arm-PCR using iRepertoire HTBI primers. TCRdb's own reprocessing of the public reads used fastp at Q25 and MiXCR and kept productive beta chains. Rows with one shared CDR3 protein collapse into an entry with the most common genes and DNA. A total of about 430,000 distinct CDR3 sequences appear in this sample, roughly 21% of them only once. 13% to 15% of the sample comes from the top ten.

Sequences were derived from peripheral blood mononuclear cells (PBMCs), sampled when the disease was refractory, from a patient treated with antithyroid drugs. These receptors came from a female donor with Graves disease.

This clonotype occurred many times. The chain has TRBV28 and TRBJ2-7; 9 bases agree with TRBD2. The CDR3 is 14 residues long. V lost 7 bases and J lost 0; bases outside the gene matches: 4. Germline loops: CDR1 MDHEN, CDR2 SYDVKM. This CDR3 reads CASNLSGSSYEQYF. For the CDR3, the DNA is TGTGCCAGCAACCTTAGCGGGAGCTCCTACGAGCAGTACTTC.

This chain joins TRBV6-2 or TRBV6-3 and TRBJ2-6; 10 bases align to TRBD1. Germline values: CDR1 MNHEY, CDR2 SVGEGT. CDR3 length equals 19 residues. J gave up 0 bases and V 1 base, and 6 bases lay outside the gene matches. The CDR3 spells CASSYFDRGLPSGANVLTF. CDR3 DNA: TGTGCCAGCAGTTACTTCGACAGGGGGCTCCCCTCTGGGGCCAACGTCCTGACTTTC.

As concerns this clonotype: A read error may be the cause here, since a much bigger clone is one base away. This chain joins TRBV6-2 or TRBV6-3 and TRBJ2-2; a possible D gene is TRBD1 (6 bases). Per the germline V gene, CDR1 is MNHEY and CDR2 is SVGEGT. This CDR3 spans 15 amino acids. The CDR3 loop reads CAGSYFQGSTGEPFF. In DNA form, the CDR3 reads TGTGCCGGCAGTTACTTTCAGGGGAGCACCGGGGAGCCGTTTTTT.

This clonotype was detected ten times or more. A junction end diverges from the germline sequence, so it may reflect a read error. The chain carries TRBV28 and TRBJ2-7; D unclear. The CDR3 contains 12 residues. CDR1 is MDHEN, CDR2 SYDVKM, per germline. CDR3 region: CASSLWSYEQYF. CDR3 in DNA: TGTGCCAGCAGCTTATGGAGCTACGAGCAGTACTTC.

This clonotype appeared many times. The chain couples TRBV12-3 or TRBV12-4 to TRBJ2-2; 10 nucleotides match TRBD2. The V gene end was trimmed by 5 bases and the J gene end by 0 bases; junction bases not matched to a gene: 6. The length of the CDR3 is 17 residues. As DNA, the CDR3 is TGTGCCAGCAGTGCCCGGACTAGCGGCTCGAACACCGGGGAGCTGTTTTTT. This encodes CASSARTSGSNTGELFF.

The gene calls are TRBV29-1 and TRBJ2-7; D is unresolved. V was trimmed by 3 bases and J by 9 bases, leaving 9 bases between them. Germline CDR1 is SQVTM and CDR2 is ANQGSEA. The CDR3 extends over 10 amino acids. For the CDR3, the DNA is TGCAGCGTTGAGAAGGGTCGGCAGTACTTC. Protein sequence: CSVEKGRQYF.

This clonotype has a count of ten or more. V is TRBV12-5 and J is TRBJ2-7, with 9 bases that match TRBD2. CDR1 is LGHNT and CDR2 is FRNRAP in the germline V gene. V lost 6 bases to trimming and J lost 2 bases; unmatched junction nucleotides: 8. This CDR3 spans 15 amino acids. CDR3 bases: TGTGCTAGTGGCCCAAAGCGGGAGGACCCCTACGAGCAGTACTTC. Encoded protein: CASGPKREDPYEQYF.

V gene TRBV14 combines with J gene TRBJ2-7, with no clear D. This CDR3 is 14 amino acids long. Between the trimmed V and J ends, which lost 5 bases and 2 bases, there was a span of 13 bases. Germline V gene sequence: CDR1 SGHDN, CDR2 FVKESK. The CDR3 spells CASSESRFPYEQYF. CDR3 DNA sequence: TGTGCCAGCAGCGAAAGCAGGTTCCCCTACGAGCAGTACTTC. Full variable domain (missing parts from reference TRBV14 and TRBJ2-7): EAGVTQFPSHSVIEKGQTVTLRCDPISGHDNLYWYRRVMGKEIKFLLHFVKESKQDESGMPNNRFLAERTGGTYSTLKVQPAELEDSGVYFCASSESRFPYEQYFGPGTRLTVT.

This chain joins TRBV2 and TRBJ2-3; a possible D gene is TRBD2 (5 bases). Per the germline V gene, CDR1 is SNHLY and CDR2 is FYNNEI. Trimming stripped 8 bases from V and 7 bases from J, with 19 bases between. The CDR3 extends over 14 amino acids. CDR3 region: CASGWETNGYTQYF. CDR3 coding DNA: TGTGCCAGCGGTTGGGAGACTAACGGGTATACGCAGTATTTT.

The J gene is TRBJ2-2, the V gene TRBV9; no definite D call. CDR1 SGDLS and CDR2 YYNGEE come from the germline V gene. Trimming took off 4 bases at V and 6 bases at J, with 10 bases between the two ends. The CDR3 is 13 amino acids. This CDR3 reads CASSKSTAGELFF. The CDR3 DNA is TGTGCCAGCAGCAAAAGTACGGCCGGGGAGCTGTTTTTT.

In this sample, this clonotype turned up many times. This chain uses TRBV28 with TRBJ1-1, with 9 bases lining up with TRBD1. V lost 5 bases to trimming and J lost 5 bases; unmatched junction nucleotides: 9. The length of the CDR3 is 15 residues. Germline-derived CDR1 and CDR2 are MDHEN and SYDVKM. CDR3 region: CASSLPTGGRTEAFF. CDR3 DNA: TGTGCCAGCAGTCTCCCGACAGGGGGGAGGACTGAAGCTTTCTTT.

The CDR3 protein is CAISAGAEIKYEQYF. For the CDR3, the DNA is TGTGCCATCAGTGCAGGGGCCGAGATCAAATACGAGCAGTACTTC. This chain joins TRBV10-3 and TRBJ2-7; weak D call: TRBD1 (6 bases). Germline CDR1 is ENHRY and CDR2 is SYGVKD. The length of the CDR3 is 15 residues. The V and J ends lost 4 bases and 4 bases respectively, with 17 bases between them.

This clonotype was observed at least ten times. CDR3 sequence: CASSYGRNNSPLHF. The CDR3 coding sequence is TGTGCCAGCAGTTACGGCAGGAATAATTCACCCCTCCACTTT. The chain joins TRBV6-2 or TRBV6-3 to TRBJ1-6, with unresolved D. Germline CDR1 reads MNHEY; CDR2 reads SVGEGT. Trimming shortened V by 2 bases and J by 5 bases, and 7 bases separated the two germline ends. This CDR3 is 14 amino acids long.

Many counts were recorded for this clonotype. The chain carries TRBV28 and TRBJ2-2; maybe TRBD1 (6 bases). CDR1 is MDHEN, CDR2 SYDVKM, per germline. Trimming stripped 8 bases from V and 2 bases from J, with 9 bases between. The CDR3 length is 13 residues. The CDR3 protein is CASLDSNTGELFF. Here the CDR3 DNA reads TGTGCCAGCCTGGACAGTAACACCGGGGAGCTGTTTTTT.

V usage is TRBV28 and J usage is TRBJ2-7; 8 bases match TRBD2. The V gene end was trimmed by 6 bases and the J gene end by 3 bases; junction bases not matched to a gene: 7. The germline V gene has CDR1 MDHEN and CDR2 SYDVKM. The CDR3 consists of 14 residues. CDR3 bases: TGTGCCAGCAGGCGGACTAGCTCCTACTACGAGCAGTACTTC. Amino acid sequence: CASRRTSSYYEQYF.

J is TRBJ1-3 and V is TRBV5-6; 8 bases are a match to TRBD1. J gave up 7 bases and V 7 bases, and 7 bases lay outside the gene matches. The CDR3 is 13 amino acids. Germline loops: CDR1 SGHDT, CDR2 YYEEEE. The CDR3 spells CASGGQGRNTIYF. CDR3 nucleotides: TGTGCCAGCGGTGGACAGGGAAGGAACACCATATATTTT.

Many counts were recorded for this clonotype. The chain recombines TRBV12-3 or TRBV12-4 with TRBJ1-2; 7 positions agree with TRBD1. The CDR3 contains 15 residues. Trimming at V came to 4 bases and at J to 1 base, leaving 6 bases not matched to a gene. Written as DNA, the CDR3 is TGTGCCAGCAGTTCCAGGACAGGATTTAACTATGGCTACACCTTC. This sequence encodes CASSSRTGFNYGYTF.

This clonotype was detected many times. V is TRBV28 and J is TRBJ2-5; 9 bases map to TRBD2. This CDR3 comprises 14 residues. Germline CDR1 is MDHEN and CDR2 is SYDVKM. The V segment lost 4 bases and the J segment 3 bases; nucleotides outside the gene matches: 3. CDR3 nucleotide sequence: TGTGCCAGCAGTTCTAGCGGGATGGAAGAGACCCAGTACTTC. It translates to CASSSSGMEETQYF.

The CDR3 reads CASRSTLMETQYF. The CDR3 nucleotides are TGTGCCAGTAGATCGACCCTGATGGAGACCCAGTACTTC. This chain joins TRBV19 and TRBJ2-5, with D unclear. This CDR3 has 13 amino acids. Germline values: CDR1 LNHDA, CDR2 SQIVND (reference sequence). The ends were cut back, 6 bases at V and 5 bases at J, with 13 bases in the middle.

The chain has TRBV11-2 and TRBJ2-1, with TRBD2 as a possible D gene (5 bases). CDR1 and CDR2 from the germline V gene are SGHAT and FQNNGV. The CDR3 has 14 residues. V was clipped by 2 bases and J by 7 bases, with 12 bases between them. The DNA of the CDR3 is TGTGCCAGCAGCTTATCCGGGATTGGGAATGAGCAGTTCTTC. It yields the protein CASSLSGIGNEQFF. Complete variable domain (other parts from reference TRBV11-2 and TRBJ2-1): EAGVAQSPRYKIIEKRQSVAFWCNPISGHATLYWYQQILGQGPKLLIQFQNNGVVDDSQLPKDRFSAERLKGVDSTLKIQPAKLEDSAVYLCASSLSGIGNEQFFGPGTRLTVL.

This clonotype was seen many times. The chain recombines TRBV6-5 with TRBJ1-4, with 7 nucleotides matching TRBD1. CDR1 is MNHEY, CDR2 SVGAGI, per germline. The CDR3 is 15 amino acids. J gave up 7 bases and V 0 bases, and 5 bases lay outside the gene matches. The DNA for the CDR3 is TGTGCCAGCAGTTACTCGGGACAGCCAGTTGAAAAACTGTTTTTT. This encodes CASSYSGQPVEKLFF.

Notes on this clonotype: A much larger clone sits a single nucleotide away, making a read error possible. This rearrangement joins TRBV6-5 to TRBJ2-7; no firm D call. V lost 4 bases, J lost 3 bases, and 10 bases lay in between. This CDR3 region has 13 residues. The germline V gene has CDR1 MNHEY and CDR2 SVGAGI. The chain's CDR3 is CASSSTRNYEQYF. DNA for the CDR3: TGTGCCAGCAGTTCAACACGGAACTACGAGCAGTACTTC.

This clonotype has just a few counts. This sequence joins TRBV14 and TRBJ2-7; the match to TRBD2 covers 10 bases. With 0 bases clipped from V and 5 bases from J, the junction kept 7 bases outside the gene matches. The CDR3 is 16 amino acids. In germline, CDR1 is SGHDN, CDR2 FVKESK. The CDR3: CASSQDVTSGKHEQYF. Written as DNA, the CDR3 is TGTGCCAGCAGCCAAGATGTAACTAGCGGGAAACACGAGCAGTACTTC.

The chain couples TRBV5-1 to TRBJ1-2, with a possible D match to TRBD1 (5 bases). The V gene lost 4 bases and the J gene lost 8 bases, with 15 bases spanning the gap. Germline V gene lookup returns CDR1 SGHRS and CDR2 YFSETQ. The CDR3 consists of 13 residues. The DNA for the CDR3 is TGCGCCAGCAGCCCGTTCGGTGGGGGAGGCTACACCTTC. It specifies CASSPFGGGGYTF.

This clonotype qualifies as medium-sized. CDR3 nucleotide sequence: TGTGCCAGCATGAGGGCTAGCGGCTCCTACGAGCAGTACTTC. Protein product: CASMRASGSYEQYF. V is TRBV28 and J is TRBJ2-7; 7 nucleotides agree with TRBD2. This CDR3 spans 14 amino acids. Per the germline V gene, CDR1 is MDHEN and CDR2 is SYDVKM. J gave up 0 bases and V 7 bases, and 6 bases lay outside the gene matches.

The chain links TRBV19 to TRBJ2-1, with a tentative D call TRBD2 (6 bases). From germline, CDR1 is LNHDA and CDR2 SQIVND (reference sequence). The V end was cut by 4 bases, the J end by 4 bases, with 17 bases between. CDR3 length: 16 residues. The CDR3 sequence is CASSSRTVSGYNEQFF. CDR3 sequence (DNA): TGTGCCAGTAGTAGCCGGACTGTTAGCGGTTACAATGAGCAGTTCTTC.

This clonotype was found many times. This chain connects TRBV2 to TRBJ2-7; 11 bases fit TRBD2. Germline CDR1 and CDR2: SNHLY and FYNNEI. The CDR3 totals 15 residues. V lost 4 bases to trimming and J lost 4 bases; unmatched junction nucleotides: 6. For the CDR3, the DNA is TGTGCCAGCAGTGCTACTAGCGGGAGCGGGTACGAGCAGTACTTC. This codes for CASSATSGSGYEQYF. The full variable domain, rest sourced from reference TRBV2 and TRBJ2-7, is EPEVTQTPSHQVTQMGQEVILRCVPISNHLYFYWYRQILGQKVEFLVSFYNNEISEKSEIFDDQFSVERPDGSNFTLKIRSTKLEDSAMYFCASSATSGSGYEQYFGPGTRLTVT.

In this sample, this clonotype turned up many times. The gene calls are TRBV20-1 and TRBJ2-7, with D possibly TRBD1 on 6 matching bases. The V gene's germline CDR1 is DFQATT and CDR2 SNEGSKA (reference sequence). This CDR3 has 14 amino acids. V lost 5 bases, J lost 3 bases, and 17 bases lay in between. The CDR3 DNA follows: TGCAGTGCTTCCTCCGGGACATCTCTCTACGAGCAGTACTTC. Translated, it gives CSASSGTSLYEQYF.